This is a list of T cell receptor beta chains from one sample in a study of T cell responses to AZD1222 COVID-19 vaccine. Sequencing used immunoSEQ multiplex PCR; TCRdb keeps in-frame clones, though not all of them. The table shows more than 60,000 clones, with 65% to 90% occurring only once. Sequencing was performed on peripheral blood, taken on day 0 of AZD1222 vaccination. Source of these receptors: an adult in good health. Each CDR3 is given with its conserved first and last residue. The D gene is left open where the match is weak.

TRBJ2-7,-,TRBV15,CATSRDRTEDEQYF
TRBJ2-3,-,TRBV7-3,CASSSQRTSDTQYF
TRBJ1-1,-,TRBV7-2,CASVRGANTEAFF
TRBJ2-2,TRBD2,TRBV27,CASSLFRGRDTGELFF
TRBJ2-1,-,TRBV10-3,CAIRGLSYNEQFF
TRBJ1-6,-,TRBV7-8,CASSSPVNFYNSPLHF
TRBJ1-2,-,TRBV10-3,CAISEGVSHGYTF
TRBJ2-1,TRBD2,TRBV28,CASSSRASGRLIVEQFF
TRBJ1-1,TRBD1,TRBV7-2,CASSLGQGNTEAFF
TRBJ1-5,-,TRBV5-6,CASSRDGGSNQPQHF
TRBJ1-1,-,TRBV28,CASSLSGGPAAFF
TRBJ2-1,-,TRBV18,CASSLNSRGEQFF
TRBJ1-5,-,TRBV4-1,CASSQDGYGNQPQHF
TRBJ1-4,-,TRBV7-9,CASSLPGGAEKLFF
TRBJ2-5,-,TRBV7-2,CASSWGETQYF
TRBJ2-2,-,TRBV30,CAWSVMDSTTGELFF
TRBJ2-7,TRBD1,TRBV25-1,CASRGTVSYEQYF
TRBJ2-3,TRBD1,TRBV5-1,CASSLVGQGLNTQYF
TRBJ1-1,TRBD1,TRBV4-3,CATSQARGTGGRWGNTEAFF
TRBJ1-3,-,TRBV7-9,CASSLVYEGNTIYF
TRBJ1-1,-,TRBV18,CASSPPEGLTFF
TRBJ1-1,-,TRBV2,CASLSLSGNTEAFF
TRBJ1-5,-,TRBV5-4,CASSLGADNQPQHF
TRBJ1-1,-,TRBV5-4,CASSLDPVPEAFF
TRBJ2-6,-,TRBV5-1,CASSLDSPGANVLTF
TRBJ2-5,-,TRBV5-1,CASGWALGETQYF
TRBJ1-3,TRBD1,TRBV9,CASSSGQSFSGNTIYF
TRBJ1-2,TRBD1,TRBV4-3,CASSQGQGPNYGYTF
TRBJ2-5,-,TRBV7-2,CASSLRYQETQYF
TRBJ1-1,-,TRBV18,CASSPPWSFSNTEAFF
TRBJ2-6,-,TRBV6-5,CASSRQISGANVLTF
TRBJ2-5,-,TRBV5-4,CASSSWTAQETQYF
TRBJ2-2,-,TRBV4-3,CASSQWGADTGELFF
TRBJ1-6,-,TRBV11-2,CASSFAGSNSPLHF
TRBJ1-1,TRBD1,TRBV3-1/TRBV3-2,CASSEEYRDRGAFF
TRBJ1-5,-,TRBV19,CASSMIRQPQHF
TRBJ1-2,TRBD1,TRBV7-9,CASSLLGTGGINYGYTF
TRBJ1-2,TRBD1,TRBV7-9,CASSVGTVYGYTF
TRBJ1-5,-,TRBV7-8,CASSHGVNQPQHF
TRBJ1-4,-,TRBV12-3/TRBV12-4,CASSQGWQKLFF
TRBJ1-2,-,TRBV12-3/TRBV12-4,CASRGGGYGYTF
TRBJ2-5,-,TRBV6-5,CASSYSIWAEQETQYF
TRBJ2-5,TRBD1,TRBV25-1,CASSTPGGKETQYF
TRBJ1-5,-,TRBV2,CASTQGGNQPQHF
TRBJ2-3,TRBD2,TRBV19,CASSIVGGRTDTQYF
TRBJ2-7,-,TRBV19,CASSTIFREPSREQYF
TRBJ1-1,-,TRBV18,CASSTGENTEAFF
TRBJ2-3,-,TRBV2,CASKLMQGRTDTQYF
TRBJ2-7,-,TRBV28,CASSQTGNYEQYF
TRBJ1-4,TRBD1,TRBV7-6,CASSLDRGRVREKLFF
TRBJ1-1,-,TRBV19,CASTLIQSGTEAFF
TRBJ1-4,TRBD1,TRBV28,CASSFLDRAEKLFF
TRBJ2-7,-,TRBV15,CATSRVWQVSYEQYF
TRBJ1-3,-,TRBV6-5,CASSSFRESSGNTIYF
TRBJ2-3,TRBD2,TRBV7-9,CASSWTSGRDTQYF